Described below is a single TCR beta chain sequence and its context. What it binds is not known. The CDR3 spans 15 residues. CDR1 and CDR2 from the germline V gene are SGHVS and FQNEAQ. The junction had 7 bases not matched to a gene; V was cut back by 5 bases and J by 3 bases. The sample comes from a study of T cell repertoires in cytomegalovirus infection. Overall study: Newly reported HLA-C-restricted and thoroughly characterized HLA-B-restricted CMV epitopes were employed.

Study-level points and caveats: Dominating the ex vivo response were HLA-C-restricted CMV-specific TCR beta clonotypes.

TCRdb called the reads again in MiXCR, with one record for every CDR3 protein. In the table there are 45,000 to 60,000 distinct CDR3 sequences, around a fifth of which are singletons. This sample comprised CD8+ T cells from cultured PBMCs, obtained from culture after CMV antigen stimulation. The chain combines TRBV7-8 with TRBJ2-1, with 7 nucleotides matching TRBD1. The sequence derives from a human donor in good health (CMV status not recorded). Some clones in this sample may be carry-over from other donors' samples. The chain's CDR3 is CASSARQGLYNEQFF. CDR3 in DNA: TGTGCCAGCAGCGCCCGACAGGGTCTCTACAATGAGCAGTTCTTC.